One sample yielded the 13 T cell receptor beta chains listed below, sequenced in a study of blood T cell repertoires in COVID-19. TCRdb's copy holds only in-frame clones and misses some; the assay was immunoSEQ multiplex PCR. Among tens of thousands of clones listed, around 90% were seen once. Sequences were obtained from peripheral blood. These receptors all come from a woman in her seventies with acute or convalescent COVID-19.

This CDR3 is CASSSPDNRREKLFF. The DNA for the CDR3 is TGTGCCAGCAGCTCCCCCGACAACCGGAGGGAAAAACTGTTTTTT. The chain joins TRBV13 to TRBJ1-4; D gene uncertain. Trimming took 4 bases from V and 8 from J, leaving 17 bases between them. CDR1 PRHDT and CDR2 FYEKMQ come from the germline V gene (reference sequence). CDR3 length: 15 residues.

The rearrangement joins TRBV5-5 to TRBJ1-1; no definite D call. CDR1 is SGHKS, CDR2 YYEKEE, per germline (reference sequence). V gave up 3 bases and J gave up 6 bases, with 15 bases separating them. The CDR3 loop spans 14 amino acids. The CDR3 DNA follows: TGTGCCAGCAGCTCGACGCGGGCGAGCGCTGAAGCTTTCTTT. Translation gives CASSSTRASAEAFF.

The chain combines TRBV3-1 (or the pseudogene TRBV3-2) with TRBJ2-1, with TRBD2 matching over 7 bases. The CDR3 runs to 16 residues. Germline lookup yields CDR1 LGHDT and CDR2 YNNKEL (reference sequence). J was trimmed by 3 bases and V by 0 bases; bases with no gene match: 5. CDR3 sequence (DNA): TGTGCCAGCAGCCAAGATATGCCGGGGGGCTACAATGAGCAGTTCTTC. This translates into CASSQDMPGGYNEQFF.

This rearrangement joins TRBV18 to TRBJ2-7; D perhaps matches TRBD2 (7 bases). The CDR3 spans 17 residues. The germline gives CDR1 KGHSH, CDR2 LQKENI. V shed 3 bases and J shed 1 base, with 19 bases lying between them. CDR3 sequence reads: CASSPRGGGATSYEQYV. In nucleotides, the CDR3 is TGTGCCAGCTCACCTCGGGGCGGGGGCGCAACTTCCTACGAGCAGTACGTC.

V and J are TRBV6-2 or TRBV6-3 and TRBJ1-4; TRBD1 might be the D (6 bases). Trimming pared 2 bases from V and 0 bases from J, leaving 19 bases between. This CDR3 spans 19 amino acids. Germline values: CDR1 MNHEY, CDR2 SVGEGT. In nucleotides, the CDR3 is TGTGCCAGCAGTTACCCGGACGAGACAGGTCCCCCAACTAATGAAAAACTGTTTTTT. Translation gives CASSYPDETGPPTNEKLFF.

The chain is built from TRBV6-2 or TRBV6-3 and TRBJ2-3, with a tentative D call TRBD2 (5 bases). This CDR3 region has 15 residues. Germline CDR1 reads MNHEY; CDR2 reads SVGEGT. V was shortened by 1 base and J by 2 bases, with 10 bases between the two germline ends. CDR3 bases: TGTGCCAGCAGTTACTGGGGAGTAGACACAGATACGCAGTATTTT. Its translation is CASSYWGVDTDTQYF.

The chain uses TRBV4-3 and TRBJ2-1; 10 positions agree with TRBD2. The CDR3 is made up of 15 amino acids. Looked up from germline, CDR1 is LGHNA and CDR2 is YSLEER. V shed 4 bases and J 7 bases; nucleotides not matched to a gene: 7. The CDR3 region has the DNA TGCGCCAGCAGCCTCGGTCCTAGCGGGAGTAATGAGCAGTTCTTC. It yields the protein CASSLGPSGSNEQFF.

The V gene is TRBV2, the J gene TRBJ1-2, with D unclear. The V gene's germline CDR1 is SNHLY and CDR2 FYNNEI. CDR3 length: 14 residues. Trimming stripped 4 bases from V and 3 bases from J, with 12 bases between. The DNA of the CDR3 is TGTGCCAGCAGTGCCAAGGCAGGCGACTATGGCTACACCTTC. Translated, it gives CASSAKAGDYGYTF.

The chain joins TRBV2 to TRBJ1-6, with D tentatively TRBD1 (6 bases). Germline V gene data show CDR1 as SNHLY and CDR2 as FYNNEI. The CDR3 has 15 residues. V was shortened by 7 bases and J by 1 base, with 11 bases between the two germline ends. The CDR3 protein is CASKLQGSYNSPLHF. In DNA form, the CDR3 reads TGTGCCAGCAAACTACAGGGATCCTATAATTCACCCCTCCACTTT.

The genes are TRBV10-3 and TRBJ1-1, with TRBD1 identical over 7 bases. V lost 8 bases and J lost 3; bases outside the gene matches: 39. The CDR3 is 24 amino acids. Germline lookup yields CDR1 ENHRY and CDR2 SYGVKD. CDR3 region: CAIRAGIWGPSAEGIRGRHTEAFF. The CDR3 DNA is TGTGCCATCCGGGCGGGTATCTGGGGACCGTCAGCGGAGGGGATCAGGGGGAGGCACACTGAAGCTTTCTTT.

In DNA form, the CDR3 reads TGTGCCAGCAGCGTTACAGGGGCCGACTATGGCTACACCTTC. It is translated as CASSVTGADYGYTF. The gene calls are TRBV7-3 and TRBJ1-2, with 7 bases that match TRBD1. J lost 3 bases, V lost 5 bases, and 6 bases had no gene match. Germline lookup yields CDR1 SGHTA and CDR2 FQGTGA. The CDR3 has 14 amino acids.

Details on this clone: At one end the junction does not follow the germline gene, possibly because of a read error. This chain connects TRBV19 to TRBJ2-3, with 9 bases identical to TRBD2. Germline V gives CDR1 LNHDA, CDR2 SQIVND (reference sequence). The CDR3 length is 14 residues. The DNA of the CDR3 is TGTGCCAGCAGTATTGCGGGGGGGCTGAATACGCAGTATTTT. This codes for CASSIAGGLNTQYF.

The rearrangement uses TRBV5-5 and TRBJ2-7; maybe TRBD1 (6 bases). Deletions cut 4 bases from V and 7 bases from J, with 18 bases between. The length of the CDR3 is 14 residues. The germline V gene has CDR1 SGHKS and CDR2 YYEKEE (reference sequence). The CDR3 here is CASSGGALREEQYV. The CDR3 DNA reads as TGTGCCAGCAGCGGGGGCGCGCTTCGAGAGGAGCAGTACGTC.